This section outlines one TCR beta chain sequence together with its context. The sample originates from a study of blood T cell repertoires in COVID-19. Some clones are missing from TCRdb's copy, which holds only in-frame ones; the method was immunoSEQ multiplex PCR. The sample lists 350,000 to 450,000 clones; roughly four fifths were seen once. The CDR3 runs to 12 residues. Trimming stripped 1 base from V and 8 bases from J, with 8 bases between. Germline CDR1 SGHNT, CDR2 YENEEA. Sequencing was done on a sample of PBMCs or T cells enriched from blood (not recorded which). This chain links TRBV11-3 with TRBJ1-2, with D uncertain. The sequence was obtained from a woman in her forties or fifties who had recovered from COVID-19. CDR3 amino acids: CASSLVLGGYTF. The CDR3 coding sequence is TGTGCCAGCAGCTTAGTGCTAGGAGGCTACACCTTC.